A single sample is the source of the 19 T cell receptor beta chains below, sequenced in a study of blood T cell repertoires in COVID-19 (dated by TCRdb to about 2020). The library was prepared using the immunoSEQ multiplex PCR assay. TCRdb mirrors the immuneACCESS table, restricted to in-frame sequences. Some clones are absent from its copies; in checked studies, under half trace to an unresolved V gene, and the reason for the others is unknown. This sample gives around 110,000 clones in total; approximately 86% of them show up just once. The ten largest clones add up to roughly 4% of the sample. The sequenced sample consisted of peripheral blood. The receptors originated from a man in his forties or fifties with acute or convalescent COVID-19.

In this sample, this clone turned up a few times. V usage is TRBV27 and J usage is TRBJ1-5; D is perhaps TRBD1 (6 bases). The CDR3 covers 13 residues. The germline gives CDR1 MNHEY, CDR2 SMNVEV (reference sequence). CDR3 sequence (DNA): TGTGCTACCAGCAGGGGATCTGATCAGCCCCAGCATTTT. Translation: CATSRGSDQPQHF.

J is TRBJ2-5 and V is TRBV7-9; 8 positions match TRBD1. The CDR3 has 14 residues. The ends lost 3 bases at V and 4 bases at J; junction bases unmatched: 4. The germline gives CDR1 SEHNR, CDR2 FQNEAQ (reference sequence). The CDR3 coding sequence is TGTGCCAGCAGCTTGGTCAGGGGGCGAGAGACCCAGTACTTC. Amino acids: CASSLVRGRETQYF.

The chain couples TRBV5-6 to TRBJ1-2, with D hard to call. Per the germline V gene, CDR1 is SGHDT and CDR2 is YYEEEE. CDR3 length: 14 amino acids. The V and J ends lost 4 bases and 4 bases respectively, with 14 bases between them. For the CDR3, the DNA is TGTGCCAGCAGCCCGGGTGGAGGGAGCTATGGCTACACCTTC. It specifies CASSPGGGSYGYTF.

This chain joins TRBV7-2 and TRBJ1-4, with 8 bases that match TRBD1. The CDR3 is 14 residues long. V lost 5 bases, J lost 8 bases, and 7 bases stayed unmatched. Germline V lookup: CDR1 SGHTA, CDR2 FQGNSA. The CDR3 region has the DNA TGTGCCAGCAGCCTCAGACAGGGGCGAGAAAAACTGTTTTTT. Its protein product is CASSLRQGREKLFF. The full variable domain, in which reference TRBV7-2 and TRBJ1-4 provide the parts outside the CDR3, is GAGVSQSPSNKVTEKGKDVELRCDPISGHTALYWYRQSLGQGLEFLIYFQGNSAPDKSGLPSDRFSAERTGGSVSTLTIQRTQQEDSAVYLCASSLRQGREKLFFGSGTQLSVL.

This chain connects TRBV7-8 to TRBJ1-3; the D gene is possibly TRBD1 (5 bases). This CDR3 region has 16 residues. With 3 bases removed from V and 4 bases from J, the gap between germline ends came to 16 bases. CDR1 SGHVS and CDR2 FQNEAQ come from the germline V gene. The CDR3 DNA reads TGTGCCAGCAGCTTGGGGCCTACCCGAGGAGGAAACACCATATATTTT. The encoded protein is CASSLGPTRGGNTIYF.

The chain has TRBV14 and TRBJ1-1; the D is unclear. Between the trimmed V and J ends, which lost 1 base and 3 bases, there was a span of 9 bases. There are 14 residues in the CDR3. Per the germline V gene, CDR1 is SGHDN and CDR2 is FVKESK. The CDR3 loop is CASSQVGVYTEAFF. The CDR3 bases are TGTGCCAGCAGCCAAGTCGGGGTCTACACTGAAGCTTTCTTT.

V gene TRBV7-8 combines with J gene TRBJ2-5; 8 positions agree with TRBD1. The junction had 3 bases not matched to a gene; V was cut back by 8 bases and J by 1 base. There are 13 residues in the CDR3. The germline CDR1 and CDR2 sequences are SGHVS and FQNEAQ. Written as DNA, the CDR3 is TGTGCCAGCGACAGGGGACTCCAAGAGACCCAGTACTTC. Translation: CASDRGLQETQYF.

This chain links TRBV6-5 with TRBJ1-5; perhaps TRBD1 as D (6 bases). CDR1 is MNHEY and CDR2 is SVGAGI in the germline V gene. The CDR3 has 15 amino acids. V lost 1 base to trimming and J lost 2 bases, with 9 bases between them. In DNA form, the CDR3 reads TGTGCCAGCAGTTACTACAGGGACGGCAATCAGCCCCAGCATTTT. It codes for CASSYYRDGNQPQHF.

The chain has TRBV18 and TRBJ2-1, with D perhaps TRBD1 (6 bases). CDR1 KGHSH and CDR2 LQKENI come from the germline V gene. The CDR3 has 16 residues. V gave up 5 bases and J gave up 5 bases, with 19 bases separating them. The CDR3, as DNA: TGTGCCAGCTCAAACCCGACAGGCGTACACAACAATGAGCAGTTCTTC. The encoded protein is CASSNPTGVHNNEQFF.

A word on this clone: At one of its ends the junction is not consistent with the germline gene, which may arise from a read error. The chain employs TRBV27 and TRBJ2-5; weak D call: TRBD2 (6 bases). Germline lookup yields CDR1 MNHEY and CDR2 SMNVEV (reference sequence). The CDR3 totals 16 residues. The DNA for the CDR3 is TGTGCCAGCAGTATACCGGAGGGACCCTACCAGGAGACCCAGTACTTC. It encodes CASSIPEGPYQETQYF.

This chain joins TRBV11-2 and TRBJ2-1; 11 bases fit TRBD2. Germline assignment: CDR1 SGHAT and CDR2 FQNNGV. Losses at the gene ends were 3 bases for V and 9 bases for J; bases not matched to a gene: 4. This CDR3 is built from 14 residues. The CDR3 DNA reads TGTGCCAGCAGCTTTGGGACTAGCGGTTTTGAGCAGTTCTTC. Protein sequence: CASSFGTSGFEQFF. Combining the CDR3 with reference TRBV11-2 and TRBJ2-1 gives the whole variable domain EAGVAQSPRYKIIEKRQSVAFWCNPISGHATLYWYQQILGQGPKLLIQFQNNGVVDDSQLPKDRFSAERLKGVDSTLKIQPAKLEDSAVYLCASSFGTSGFEQFFGPGTRLTVL.

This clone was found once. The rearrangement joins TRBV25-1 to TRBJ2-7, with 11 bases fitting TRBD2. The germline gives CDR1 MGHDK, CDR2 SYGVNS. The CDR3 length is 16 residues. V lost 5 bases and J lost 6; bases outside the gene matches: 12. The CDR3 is CASSSGASGGPLEQYF. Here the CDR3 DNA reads TGTGCCAGCAGTAGTGGGGCTAGCGGGGGGCCCCTCGAGCAGTACTTC.

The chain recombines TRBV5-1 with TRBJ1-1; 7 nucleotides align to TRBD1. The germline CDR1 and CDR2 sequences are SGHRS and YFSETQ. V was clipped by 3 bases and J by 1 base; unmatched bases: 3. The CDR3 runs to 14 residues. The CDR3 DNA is TGCGCCAGCAGCTCCCGGGACAGGAACACTGAAGCTTTCTTT. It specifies CASSSRDRNTEAFF.

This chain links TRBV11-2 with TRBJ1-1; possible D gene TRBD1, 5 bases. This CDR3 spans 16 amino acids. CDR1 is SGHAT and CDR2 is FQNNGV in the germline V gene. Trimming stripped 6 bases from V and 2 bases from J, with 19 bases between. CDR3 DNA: TGTGCCAGCAGTTCAACCCTGACATGGGGCAACACTGAAGCTTTCTTT. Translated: CASSSTLTWGNTEAFF.

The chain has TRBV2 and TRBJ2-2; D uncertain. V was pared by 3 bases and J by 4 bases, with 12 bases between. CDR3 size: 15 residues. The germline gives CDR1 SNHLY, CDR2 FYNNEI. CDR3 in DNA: TGTGCCAGCAGTGAGATTAGCCCTGGCACCGGGGAGCTGTTTTTT. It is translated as CASSEISPGTGELFF.

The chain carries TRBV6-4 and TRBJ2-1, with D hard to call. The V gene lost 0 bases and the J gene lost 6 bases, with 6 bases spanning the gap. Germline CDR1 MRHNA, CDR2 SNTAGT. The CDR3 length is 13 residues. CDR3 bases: TGTGCCAGCAGTGACTCGGAGATCAATGAGCAGTTCTTC. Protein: CASSDSEINEQFF.

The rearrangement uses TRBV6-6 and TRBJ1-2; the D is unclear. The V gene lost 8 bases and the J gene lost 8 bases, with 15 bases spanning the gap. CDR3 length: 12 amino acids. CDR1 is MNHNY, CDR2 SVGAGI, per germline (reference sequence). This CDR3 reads CASGLRLEGYTF. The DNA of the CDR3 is TGTGCCAGCGGACTTAGATTGGAAGGCTACACCTTC.

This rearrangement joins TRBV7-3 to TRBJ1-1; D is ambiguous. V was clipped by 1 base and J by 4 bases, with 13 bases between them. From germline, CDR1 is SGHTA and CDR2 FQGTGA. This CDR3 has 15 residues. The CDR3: CASSLNLAGSTEAFF. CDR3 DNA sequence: TGTGCCAGCAGCTTAAACCTCGCAGGAAGCACTGAAGCTTTCTTT.

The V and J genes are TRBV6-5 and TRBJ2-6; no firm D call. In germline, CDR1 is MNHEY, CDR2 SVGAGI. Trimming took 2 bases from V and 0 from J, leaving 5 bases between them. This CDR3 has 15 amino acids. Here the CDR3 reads CASSYLSSGANVLTF. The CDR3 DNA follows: TGTGCCAGCAGTTACCTATCCTCTGGGGCCAACGTCCTGACTTTC.